This T cell receptor beta chain was retrieved from a study of CD4 T cells in relation to SARS-CoV-2 and coronaviruses. Overall study: PBMCs were cultured with antigen for 10 days before TCR beta sequencing. Regarding the study as a whole: Crossreactive clones expanded significantly less to SARS-CoV-2 than monoreactive clones.

Germline loops: CDR1 SGHVS, CDR2 FQNEAQ. The ends were cut back, 6 bases at V and 5 bases at J, with 10 bases in the middle. The CDR3 runs to 12 residues. With regard to this clone: Its antigen remains unidentified.

Assay: immunoSEQ multiplex PCR; the TCRdb copy retains only in-frame clones and omits some. Found here are 30,000 or so clones, less than 80% of them singletons; the top ten hold approximately 13%. CD4+ T cells from unexposed donors were obtained before the COVID-19 pandemic (2011-2018). Isolation of CD4+ T cells took place after roughly nine days in culture. Testing used SARS-CoV-2 S/N and four cold-coronavirus spikes on unexposed-donor CD4+ T cells, cells permitting. The genes are TRBV7-8 and TRBJ2-5; D call uncertain. Sequencing used CD4+ T cells from PBMCs, cultured in vitro. This TCR came from a human donor in good health. The CDR3, as DNA: TGTGCCAGCAGTCGACCCGGGGAGACCCAGTACTTC. Its protein product is CASSRPGETQYF.